These 19 T cell receptor beta chains came from one sample sequenced in a study of T cell changes during pregnancy in multiple sclerosis. Clones were sequenced by immunoSEQ multiplex PCR, and TCRdb holds only the in-frame ones, with some missing. Seen here are 45,000 or so clones, around 90% observed once, and the top ten hold under 6%. The sample here was CD8+ T cells from peripheral blood mononuclear cells, taken after pregnancy. The receptors originated from a female donor in good health, enrolled as a control in a pregnancy study.

V usage is TRBV7-9 and J usage is TRBJ1-2; D is ambiguous. CDR3 length: 14 residues. CDR1 and CDR2 from the germline V gene are SEHNR and FQNEAQ (reference sequence). V lost 1 base and J lost 8, with 14 bases in between. In nucleotides, the CDR3 is TGTGCCAGCAGCTTAGTGGGAGGTCCGGGGGGCTACACCTTC. Residues: CASSLVGGPGGYTF.

This clone was counted ten times or more. V and J are TRBV13 and TRBJ2-7, with 8 bases lining up with TRBD1. The germline CDR1 and CDR2 sequences are PRHDT and FYEKMQ (reference sequence). There are 16 residues in the CDR3. J was trimmed by 0 bases and V by 5 bases; bases with no gene match: 9. CDR3 nucleotide sequence: TGTGCCAGCAGCGTGGACAGGGCGGCTACCTCCTACGAGCAGTACTTC. Protein: CASSVDRAATSYEQYF.

V usage is TRBV30 and J usage is TRBJ2-3; 13 nucleotides align to TRBD2. Germline assignment: CDR1 GTSNPN and CDR2 SVGIG (reference sequence). V lost 2 bases, J lost 6 bases, and 8 bases stayed unmatched. This CDR3 contains 16 residues. DNA for the CDR3: TGTGCCTGGAGTAGGGGACTAGCGGGGCCCGTGGATACGCAGTATTTT. Its protein is CAWSRGLAGPVDTQYF. The full variable domain, in which reference TRBV30 and TRBJ2-3 provide the parts outside the CDR3, is SQTIHQWPATLVQPVGSPLSLECTVEGTSNPNLYWYRQAAGRGLQLLFYSVGIGQISSEVPQNLSASRPQDRQFILSSKKLLLSDSGFYLCAWSRGLAGPVDTQYFGPGTRLTVL.

The chain combines TRBV5-1 with TRBJ1-2, with D perhaps matching TRBD1 (6 bases). The CDR3 runs 14 residues. V was cut by 0 bases and J by 5 bases, with 11 bases left in between. Germline CDR1 is SGHRS and CDR2 is YFSETQ. The CDR3 loop reads CASSLATGLYGYTF. The CDR3 nucleotides read TGCGCCAGCAGCTTGGCTACAGGGTTGTATGGCTACACCTTC.

This chain's CDR3 is CASRTSGGFNEQFF. CDR3 in DNA: TGTGCCAGCAGGACTAGCGGGGGTTTCAATGAGCAGTTCTTC. The V gene is TRBV7-9, the J gene TRBJ2-1, with 12 bases aligning to TRBD2. The CDR3 is 14 amino acids. V lost 6 bases, J lost 6 bases, and 3 bases stayed unmatched. The germline V gene encodes CDR1 SEHNR and CDR2 FQNEAQ (reference sequence).

V is TRBV4-3 and J is TRBJ1-1; perhaps TRBD1 as D (5 bases). Trimming shortened V by 2 bases and J by 1 base, and 14 bases separated the two germline ends. Germline V lookup: CDR1 LGHNA, CDR2 YSLEER. The CDR3 has 16 amino acids. The CDR3 region is CASSQMYAGSNTEAFF. The CDR3 DNA reads TGCGCCAGCAGCCAAATGTACGCAGGGTCGAACACTGAAGCTTTCTTT.

This sequence joins TRBV6-4 and TRBJ2-1; 8 bases are shared with TRBD2. CDR1 and CDR2 (germline): MRHNA, SNTAGT. J lost 7 bases, V lost 0 bases, and 8 bases had no gene match. This CDR3 spans 16 amino acids. CDR3 region: CASSDSPGGESNEQFF. CDR3 DNA sequence: TGTGCCAGCAGTGACTCTCCGGGGGGGGAATCAAATGAGCAGTTCTTC.

The rearrangement joins TRBV7-9 to TRBJ1-1; D may be TRBD1 (5 bases). Germline V gene sequence: CDR1 SEHNR, CDR2 FQNEAQ (reference sequence). The germline V and J ends were trimmed by 6 bases and 3 bases, with 14 bases remaining between them. The CDR3 is 14 residues long. The CDR3 sequence is CASRLAQGYTEAFF. Here the CDR3 DNA reads TGTGCCAGCAGGCTTGCCCAGGGTTACACTGAAGCTTTCTTT.

The table lists this clone with a count of one. With a far larger clone one base away, a read error is the likely cause. J is TRBJ1-5 and V is TRBV5-6; D not certain. Germline CDR1 reads SGHDT; CDR2 reads YYEEEE. V was trimmed by 0 bases and J by 5 bases, leaving 6 bases between them. The CDR3 contains 13 residues. The CDR3 sequence is CASSLAGDQPQHF. In DNA form, the CDR3 reads TGTGCCAGCAGCTTGGCCGGTGATCAGCCCCAGCATTTT.

CDR3 DNA: TGTGCCAGCCAGCCGGGGAACACCGGGGAGCTGTTTTTT. Translated: CASQPGNTGELFF. The chain combines TRBV9 with TRBJ2-2; D gene ambiguous. The CDR3 length is 13 residues. The germline CDR1 and CDR2 sequences are SGDLS and YYNGEE. With 7 bases removed from V and 1 base from J, the gap between germline ends came to 8 bases.

V is TRBV29-1 and J is TRBJ1-1, with D tentatively TRBD1 (5 bases). CDR1 and CDR2 from the germline V gene are SQVTM and ANQGSEA. The CDR3 runs 11 residues. Deletions cut 4 bases from V and 4 bases from J, with 7 bases between. CDR3 protein: CSVGGGTEAFF. The DNA for the CDR3 is TGCAGCGTTGGGGGGGGCACTGAAGCTTTCTTT.

This clone has just a few counts. This rearrangement joins TRBV4-2 to TRBJ2-5, with D perhaps matching TRBD2 (6 bases). Trimming left V 3 bases short and J 9 bases short, with 29 bases between. The length of the CDR3 is 18 residues. CDR1 LGHNA and CDR2 YNFKEQ come from the germline V gene. In DNA, the CDR3 is TGTGCCAGCAGCCACCTCCCCACAGGAGGGGACCCTAGTGGGGCCCAGTACTTC. Translated: CASSHLPTGGDPSGAQYF.

This sequence joins TRBV9 and TRBJ1-1, with a possible D match to TRBD1 (5 bases). This CDR3 spans 15 amino acids. V gave up 3 bases and J gave up 3 bases, with 15 bases separating them. The V gene's germline CDR1 is SGDLS and CDR2 YYNGEE. Written as DNA, the CDR3 is TGTGCCAGCAGCGAAAGGGGCTCCTCGGACACTGAAGCTTTCTTT. It codes for CASSERGSSDTEAFF.

This rearrangement joins TRBV19 to TRBJ2-1; 11 bases are a match to TRBD1. Germline V gene data show CDR1 as LNHDA and CDR2 as SQIVND (reference sequence). J lost 4 bases, V lost 7 bases, and 9 bases had no gene match. CDR3 length equals 16 residues. CDR3 sequence (DNA): TGTGCCAGTAACCCCGATGGACAGGGGGCGTACAATGAGCAGTTCTTC. Translation gives CASNPDGQGAYNEQFF.

J is TRBJ2-1 and V is TRBV4-2; tentatively, D is TRBD2 (7 bases). Germline CDR1 LGHNA, CDR2 YNFKEQ. The V end lost 0 bases, the J end lost 7 bases, and 16 bases lay between the germline ends. This CDR3 spans 16 amino acids. The CDR3: CASSQDMEGGGNEQFF. CDR3 nucleotide sequence: TGTGCCAGCAGCCAAGATATGGAGGGGGGAGGGAATGAGCAGTTCTTC.

The chain joins TRBV27 to TRBJ2-3, with 9 bases identical to TRBD2. Per germline, CDR1 MNHEY and CDR2 SMNVEV (reference sequence). V shed 7 bases and J 6 bases; nucleotides not matched to a gene: 14. The length of the CDR3 is 16 residues. The CDR3 region is CASTSPGGGAKDTQYF. The CDR3 DNA is TGTGCCAGCACCTCCCCGGGCGGGGGGGCCAAGGATACGCAGTATTTT.

The gene calls are TRBV19 and TRBJ1-5; no firm D call. The V end lost 6 bases, the J end lost 3 bases, and 21 bases lay between the germline ends. The CDR3 has 17 amino acids. The germline V gene has CDR1 LNHDA and CDR2 SQIVND (reference sequence). The CDR3 region has the DNA TGTGCCAGTAGGGGTGGCGGAGGTGGTTTTGACAATCAGCCCCAGCATTTT. This translates into CASRGGGGGFDNQPQHF. The entire variable domain, with the rest obtained from reference TRBV19 and TRBJ1-5, is as follows: DGGITQSPKYLFRKEGQNVTLSCEQNLNHDAMYWYRQDPGQGLRLIYYSQIVNDFQKGDIAEGYSVSREKKESFPLTVTSAQKNPTAFYLCASRGGGGGFDNQPQHFGDGTRLSIL.

The V gene is TRBV5-6, the J gene TRBJ2-3; D is uncertain. This CDR3 comprises 16 residues. CDR1 and CDR2 (germline): SGHDT, YYEEEE. The ends were cut back, 0 bases at V and 0 bases at J, with 11 bases in the middle. CDR3 in DNA: TGTGCCAGCAGCTTGGCCGTGCGGCCGAGCACAGATACGCAGTATTTT. Translation gives CASSLAVRPSTDTQYF.

V and J are TRBV7-9 and TRBJ1-1, with 10 nucleotides matching TRBD1. The CDR3 is made up of 15 amino acids. J lost 8 bases, V lost 5 bases, and 11 bases had no gene match. Germline loops: CDR1 SEHNR, CDR2 FQNEAQ (reference sequence). The CDR3 region has the DNA TGTGCCAGCAGCCCATTGGGACAGGGGATGGTGGAAGCTTTCTTT. It yields the protein CASSPLGQGMVEAFF.